The 25 T cell receptor beta chains reported below all come from one sample, sequenced in a study of blood T cell repertoires in COVID-19. TCRdb's table, derived via immunoSEQ multiplex PCR, lists solely in-frame clones and lacks some. The sample carries roughly 99,000 clones, around 90% recorded once. The sample was peripheral blood. The receptors derive from a woman aged 25 to 45 with acute or convalescent COVID-19.

The CDR3 nucleotides are TGTGCCAGCAGTAAACCCTTCCGGTCTAGCGGGGGCTCTTTCCGCAATGAGCAGTTCTTC. Its translation is CASSKPFRSSGGSFRNEQFF. The rearrangement uses TRBV28 and TRBJ2-1, with 10 bases matching TRBD2. The CDR3 is 20 residues long. Trimming took 5 bases from V and 6 from J; bases not matched to a gene: 22. Germline CDR1 and CDR2: MDHEN and SYDVKM.

This chain connects TRBV10-3 to TRBJ1-4; D uncertain. V was shortened by 2 bases and J by 4 bases, with 8 bases between the two germline ends. Germline-derived CDR1 and CDR2 are ENHRY and SYGVKD. This CDR3 has 14 amino acids. The CDR3 nucleotides read TGTGCCATCAGTGAGGCACTGAGTAATGAAAAACTGTTTTTT. Protein sequence: CAISEALSNEKLFF.

The rearrangement joins TRBV3-1 (or the pseudogene TRBV3-2) to TRBJ2-7; 8 nucleotides line up with TRBD2. Germline values: CDR1 LGHDT, CDR2 YNNKEL (reference sequence). V lost 3 bases and J lost 0; bases outside the gene matches: 4. CDR3 length equals 15 residues. The DNA of the CDR3 is TGTGCCAGCAGCCAGACTAGCGCGAGCTCCTACGAGCAGTACTTC. It encodes CASSQTSASSYEQYF.

The rearrangement joins TRBV28 to TRBJ2-5; 7 bases are shared with TRBD2. V was clipped by 2 bases and J by 5 bases; unmatched bases: 5. Germline V gene data show CDR1 as MDHEN and CDR2 as SYDVKM. This CDR3 contains 14 residues. CDR3 sequence (DNA): TGTGCCAGCAGTTTAGCGGGAGAGGATGAGACCCAGTACTTC. Encoded protein: CASSLAGEDETQYF.

As concerns this clone: Distinct nucleotide sequences in the sample also encode this CDR3. This chain joins TRBV6-5 and TRBJ1-5; no clear D gene. CDR1 MNHEY and CDR2 SVGAGI come from the germline V gene. Trimming left V 4 bases short and J 4 bases short, with 8 bases between. The CDR3 contains 13 residues. The CDR3 coding sequence is TGTGCCAGCAGTTTACAACAAAATCAGCCCCAGCATTTT. Encoded protein: CASSLQQNQPQHF.

The chain joins TRBV4-1 to TRBJ1-1; the match to TRBD1 covers 7 bases. V lost 5 bases and J lost 0; bases outside the gene matches: 3. CDR3 length: 14 amino acids. Per germline, CDR1 MGHRA and CDR2 YSYEKL. This CDR3 reads CASSYQGVNTEAFF. The CDR3 DNA follows: TGCGCCAGCAGCTACCAGGGGGTGAACACTGAAGCTTTCTTT.

J is TRBJ1-3 and V is TRBV19; unclear D gene. The length of the CDR3 is 15 residues. Germline assignment: CDR1 LNHDA and CDR2 SQIVND (reference sequence). V lost 5 bases to trimming and J lost 0 bases, with 11 bases between them. CDR3 amino acids: CASSSGRSSGNTIYF. In DNA form, the CDR3 reads TGTGCCAGTAGTTCCGGCAGGTCCTCTGGAAACACCATATATTTT.

The V call is TRBV30, the J call TRBJ1-1; tentatively, D is TRBD1 (5 bases). The V gene's germline CDR1 is GTSNPN and CDR2 SVGIG (reference sequence). V was trimmed by 1 base and J by 3 bases, leaving 9 bases between them. This CDR3 has 13 residues. CDR3 sequence reads: CAWSAQGYTEAFF. In DNA, the CDR3 is TGTGCCTGGAGTGCGCAGGGCTACACTGAAGCTTTCTTT.

The chain combines TRBV5-5 with TRBJ1-1, with a tentative D call TRBD1 (6 bases). V shed 5 bases and J shed 10 bases, with 15 bases lying between them. The CDR3 spans 12 residues. The germline CDR1 and CDR2 sequences are SGHKS and YYEKEE (reference sequence). CDR3 sequence: CASSPDRMAAFF. The CDR3 DNA reads as TGTGCCAGCAGTCCCGACAGGATGGCAGCTTTCTTT.

The V gene is TRBV3-1 (or the pseudogene TRBV3-2), the J gene TRBJ1-4; D ambiguous. Germline V lookup: CDR1 LGHDT, CDR2 YNNKEL (reference sequence). This CDR3 has 13 amino acids. V was clipped by 0 bases and J by 5 bases, with 4 bases between them. CDR3: CASSQDMNEKLFF. Here the CDR3 DNA reads TGTGCCAGCAGCCAAGATATGAATGAAAAACTGTTTTTT.

V is TRBV3-1 (or the pseudogene TRBV3-2) and J is TRBJ2-3; a possible D gene is TRBD2 (6 bases). Germline CDR1 LGHDT, CDR2 YNNKEL (reference sequence). The CDR3 is 16 residues long. Trimming took 0 bases from V and 1 from J, leaving 11 bases between them. In nucleotides, the CDR3 is TGTGCCAGCAGCCAAGATCGGAGGGTTGGCACAGATACGCAGTATTTT. Translating gives CASSQDRRVGTDTQYF.

This clone was seen once. This chain uses TRBV10-3 with TRBJ1-1, with 9 positions matching TRBD1. The CDR3 length is 13 residues. Trimming at V came to 9 bases and at J to 2 bases, leaving 4 bases not matched to a gene. Germline V gene lookup returns CDR1 ENHRY and CDR2 SYGVKD. CDR3 protein: CAIRTGGNTEAFF. CDR3 nucleotides: TGTGCCATTCGAACAGGGGGCAACACTGAAGCTTTCTTT.

The CDR3 DNA is TGTGCCAGCACTCCGGGGAGCTCCTACAATGAGCAGTTCTTC. Translated: CASTPGSSYNEQFF. The chain carries TRBV27 and TRBJ2-1, with D possibly being TRBD2 (5 bases). This CDR3 comprises 14 residues. V gave up 7 bases and J gave up 0 bases, with 10 bases separating them. Germline CDR1 reads MNHEY; CDR2 reads SMNVEV (reference sequence).

The J gene is TRBJ1-1, the V gene TRBV5-4, with D tentatively TRBD1 (5 bases). In germline, CDR1 is SGHNT, CDR2 YYREEE (reference sequence). With 0 bases removed from V and 4 bases from J, the gap between germline ends came to 13 bases. This CDR3 spans 15 amino acids. The CDR3 DNA is TGTGCCAGCAGCTTGGAGCGCAGGGTCGGCACTGAAGCTTTCTTT. Its translation is CASSLERRVGTEAFF.

To note about this clone: At the DNA level, this CDR3 is encoded by other sequences in the same sample as well. The CDR3 region is CASSLGGGRTGELFF. The DNA for the CDR3 is TGTGCCAGCAGCCTAGGGGGGGGCCGGACCGGGGAGCTGTTTTTT. V and J are TRBV11-1 and TRBJ2-2, with D possibly being TRBD2 (7 bases). The germline CDR1 and CDR2 sequences are SGHAT and FQDESV (reference sequence). Trimming removed 5 bases at V and 5 bases at J, with 15 bases between. The CDR3 is 15 amino acids.

The chain has TRBV28 and TRBJ2-5; D call uncertain. The CDR3 has 12 residues. CDR1 is MDHEN and CDR2 is SYDVKM in the germline V gene. V shed 11 bases and J shed 6 bases, with 16 bases lying between them. The CDR3 bases are TGTGCCTCCCTGGAGATTCCGAAGACCCAGTACTTC. Its translation is CASLEIPKTQYF.

The chain's CDR3 is CASSHTSGGVPGELFF. For the CDR3, the DNA is TGTGCCAGCAGCCATACTAGCGGGGGGGTTCCCGGGGAGCTGTTTTTT. The gene calls are TRBV7-2 and TRBJ2-2; 13 bases are shared with TRBD2. The CDR3 has 16 amino acids. The germline CDR1 and CDR2 sequences are SGHTA and FQGNSA. J was trimmed by 6 bases and V by 5 bases; bases with no gene match: 6.

The rearrangement joins TRBV6-5 to TRBJ1-1; D is ambiguous. V lost 8 bases to trimming and J lost 5 bases, with 21 bases between them. CDR3 length: 15 amino acids. In germline, CDR1 is MNHEY, CDR2 SVGAGI. CDR3 in DNA: TGTGCCAGCCTGAACGCGGGCAATAGGGCAACTGAAGCTTTCTTT. It encodes CASLNAGNRATEAFF.

This rearrangement joins TRBV6-6 to TRBJ2-2, with 9 bases identical to TRBD1. V shed 6 bases and J 7 bases; nucleotides not matched to a gene: 6. The CDR3 covers 14 residues. Germline lookup yields CDR1 MNHNY and CDR2 SVGAGI (reference sequence). For the CDR3, the DNA is TGTGCCAGCAGGTCTGACAGGGGGATCGGGGAGCTGTTTTTT. Protein sequence: CASRSDRGIGELFF.

The V and J genes are TRBV9 and TRBJ1-2; 8 positions match TRBD1. The length of the CDR3 is 15 residues. The germline CDR1 and CDR2 sequences are SGDLS and YYNGEE. J lost 7 bases, V lost 2 bases, and 10 bases had no gene match. The CDR3 is CASSVRPGGEGGYTF. Here the CDR3 DNA reads TGTGCCAGCAGCGTCCGGCCAGGGGGCGAAGGTGGCTACACCTTC.

The chain couples TRBV5-1 to TRBJ1-1; 8 bases fit TRBD1. V lost 4 bases to trimming and J lost 1 base; unmatched junction nucleotides: 6. This CDR3 region has 15 residues. Looked up from germline, CDR1 is SGHRS and CDR2 is YFSETQ. The CDR3 bases are TGCGCCAGCAGCCTAAGGACAGGGACGAACACTGAAGCTTTCTTT. Residues: CASSLRTGTNTEAFF.

The rearrangement links TRBV30 to TRBJ1-5; TRBD1 might be the D (6 bases). Germline V gives CDR1 GTSNPN, CDR2 SVGIG (reference sequence). The germline V and J ends were trimmed by 5 bases and 2 bases, with 13 bases remaining between them. The CDR3 runs 14 residues. The CDR3 here is CAWGGGHRNQPQHF. The CDR3, as DNA: TGTGCCTGGGGAGGGGGGCATCGCAATCAGCCCCAGCATTTT.

V usage is TRBV7-3 and J usage is TRBJ2-2; TRBD1 is a possible D gene (5 bases). V was clipped by 5 bases and J by 0 bases, with 7 bases between them. Germline-derived CDR1 and CDR2 are SGHTA and FQGTGA. This CDR3 is 14 amino acids long. The CDR3 DNA is TGTGCCAGCAGCCCGACAGCGAACACCGGGGAGCTGTTTTTT. Protein: CASSPTANTGELFF.

CDR3 amino acids: CASSVARAGVYGYTF. CDR3 coding DNA: TGTGCCAGCAGCGTAGCCCGTGCGGGGGTCTATGGCTACACCTTC. This sequence joins TRBV9 and TRBJ1-2, with D maybe TRBD1 (5 bases). This CDR3 comprises 15 residues. The germline V gene encodes CDR1 SGDLS and CDR2 YYNGEE. V lost 0 bases and J lost 4, with 13 bases in between.

This chain uses TRBV15 with TRBJ1-1; D is uncertain. The CDR3 has 16 residues. V was cut by 3 bases and J by 0 bases, with 14 bases left in between. Looked up from germline, CDR1 is LNHNV and CDR2 is YYDKDF (reference sequence). Written as DNA, the CDR3 is TGTGCCACCAGCAGTTATACCGGGGTCATGAACACTGAAGCTTTCTTT. This sequence encodes CATSSYTGVMNTEAFF.